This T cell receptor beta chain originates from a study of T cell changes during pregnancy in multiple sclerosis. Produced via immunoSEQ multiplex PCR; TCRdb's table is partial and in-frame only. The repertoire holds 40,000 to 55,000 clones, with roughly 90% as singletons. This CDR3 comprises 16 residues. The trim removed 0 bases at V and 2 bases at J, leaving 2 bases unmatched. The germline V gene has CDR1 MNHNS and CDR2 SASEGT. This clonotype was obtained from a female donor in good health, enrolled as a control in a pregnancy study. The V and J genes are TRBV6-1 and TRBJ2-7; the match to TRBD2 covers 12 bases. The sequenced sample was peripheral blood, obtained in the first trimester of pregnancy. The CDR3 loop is CASSEALAGGPYEQYF. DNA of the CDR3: TGTGCCAGCAGTGAAGCCCTAGCGGGGGGGCCCTACGAGCAGTACTTC.